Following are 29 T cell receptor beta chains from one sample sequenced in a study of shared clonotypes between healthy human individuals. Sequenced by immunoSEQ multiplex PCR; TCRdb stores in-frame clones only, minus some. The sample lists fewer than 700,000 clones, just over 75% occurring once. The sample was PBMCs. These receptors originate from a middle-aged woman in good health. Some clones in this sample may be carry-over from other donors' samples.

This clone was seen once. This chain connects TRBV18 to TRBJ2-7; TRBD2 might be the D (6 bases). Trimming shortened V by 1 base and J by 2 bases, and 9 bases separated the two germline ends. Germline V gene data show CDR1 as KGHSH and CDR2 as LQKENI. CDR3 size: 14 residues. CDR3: CASSPRAGTYEQYF. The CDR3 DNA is TGTGCCAGCTCACCACGCGCGGGGACCTACGAGCAGTACTTC.

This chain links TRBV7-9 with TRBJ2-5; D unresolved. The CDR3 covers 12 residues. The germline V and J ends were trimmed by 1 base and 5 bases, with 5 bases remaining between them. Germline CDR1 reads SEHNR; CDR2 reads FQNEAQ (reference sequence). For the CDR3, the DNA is TGTGCCAGCAGCTTAGGGACGGAGACCCAGTACTTC. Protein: CASSLGTETQYF.

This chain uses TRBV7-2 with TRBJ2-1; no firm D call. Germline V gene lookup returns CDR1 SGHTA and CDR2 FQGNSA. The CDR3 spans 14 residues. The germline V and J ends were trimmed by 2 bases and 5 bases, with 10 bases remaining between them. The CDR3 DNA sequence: TGTGCCAGCAGCTTAATCGGAGTGAACAATGAGCAGTTCTTC. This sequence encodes CASSLIGVNNEQFF.

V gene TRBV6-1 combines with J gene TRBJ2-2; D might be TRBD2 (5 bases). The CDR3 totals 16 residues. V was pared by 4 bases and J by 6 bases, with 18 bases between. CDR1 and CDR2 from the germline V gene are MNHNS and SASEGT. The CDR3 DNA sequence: TGTGCCAGCAGTGGGTTCCTGGGAGAGTCGTCCGGGGAGCTGTTTTTT. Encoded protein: CASSGFLGESSGELFF.

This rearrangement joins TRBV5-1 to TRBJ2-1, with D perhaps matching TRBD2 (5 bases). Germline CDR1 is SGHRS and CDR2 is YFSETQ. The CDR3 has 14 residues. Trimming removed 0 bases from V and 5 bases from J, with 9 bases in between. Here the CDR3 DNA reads TGCGCCAGCAGCTTGGCCGCGGGTGACAATGAGCAGTTCTTC. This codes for CASSLAAGDNEQFF.

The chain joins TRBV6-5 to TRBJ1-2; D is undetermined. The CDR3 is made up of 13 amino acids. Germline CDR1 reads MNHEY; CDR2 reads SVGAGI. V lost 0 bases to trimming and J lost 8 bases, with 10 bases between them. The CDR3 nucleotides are TGTGCCAGCAGTTACTCCTCGAATTGGGGCTACACCTTC. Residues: CASSYSSNWGYTF.

The CDR3 nucleotides are TGTGCCAGCAGTACAACAGGGGCCGCGAACACCGGGGAGCTGTTTTTT. Its protein product is CASSTTGAANTGELFF. The genes are TRBV27 and TRBJ2-2; 7 nucleotides line up with TRBD1. This CDR3 spans 16 amino acids. Germline V gene data show CDR1 as MNHEY and CDR2 as SMNVEV (reference sequence). J was trimmed by 0 bases and V by 5 bases; bases with no gene match: 6.

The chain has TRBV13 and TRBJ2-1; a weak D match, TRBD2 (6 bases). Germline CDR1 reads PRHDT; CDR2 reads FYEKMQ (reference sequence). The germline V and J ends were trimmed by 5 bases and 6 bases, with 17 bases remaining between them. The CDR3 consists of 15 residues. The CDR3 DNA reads TGTGCCAGCAGCGCACTAGCCCTGAAAGGCAATGAGCAGTTCTTC. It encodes CASSALALKGNEQFF.

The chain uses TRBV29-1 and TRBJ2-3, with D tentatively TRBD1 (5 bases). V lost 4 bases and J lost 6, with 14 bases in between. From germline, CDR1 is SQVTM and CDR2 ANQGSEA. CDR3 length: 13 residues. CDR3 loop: CSVAGRVGDTQYF. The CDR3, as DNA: TGCAGCGTTGCGGGCAGGGTGGGGGATACGCAGTATTTT.

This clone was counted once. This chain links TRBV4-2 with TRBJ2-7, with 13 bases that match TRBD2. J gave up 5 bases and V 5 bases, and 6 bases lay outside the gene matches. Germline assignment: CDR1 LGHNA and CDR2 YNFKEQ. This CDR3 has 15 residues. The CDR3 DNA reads TGTGCCAGCAGCTGGCCGGGACTAGCGGGAAACGAGCAGTACTTC. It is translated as CASSWPGLAGNEQYF.

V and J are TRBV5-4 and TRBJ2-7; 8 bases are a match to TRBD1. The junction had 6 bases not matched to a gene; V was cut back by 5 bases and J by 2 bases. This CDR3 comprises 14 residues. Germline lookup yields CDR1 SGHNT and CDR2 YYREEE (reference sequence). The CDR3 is CASRAGTGAYEQYF. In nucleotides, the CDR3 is TGTGCCAGCAGGGCCGGGACAGGAGCCTACGAGCAGTACTTC.

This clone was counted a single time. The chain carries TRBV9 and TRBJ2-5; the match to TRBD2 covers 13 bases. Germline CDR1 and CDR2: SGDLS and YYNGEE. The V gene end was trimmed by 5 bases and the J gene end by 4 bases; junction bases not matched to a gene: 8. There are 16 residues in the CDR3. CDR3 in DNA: TGTGCCAGCAGTTTGACTAGCGGGAGGTTGGGAGAGACCCAGTACTTC. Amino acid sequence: CASSLTSGRLGETQYF.

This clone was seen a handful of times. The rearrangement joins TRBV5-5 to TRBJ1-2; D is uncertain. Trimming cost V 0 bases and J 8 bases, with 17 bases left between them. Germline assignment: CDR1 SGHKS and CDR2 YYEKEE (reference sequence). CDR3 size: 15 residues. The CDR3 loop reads CASSLAQDRVWGYTF. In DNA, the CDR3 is TGTGCCAGCAGCTTGGCCCAAGACCGCGTCTGGGGCTACACCTTC. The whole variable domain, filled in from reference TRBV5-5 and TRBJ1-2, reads DAGVTQSPTHLIKTRGQQVTLRCSPISGHKSVSWYQQVLGQGPQFIFQYYEKEERGRGNFPDRFSARQFPNYSSELNVNALLLGDSALYLCASSLAQDRVWGYTFGSGTRLTVV.

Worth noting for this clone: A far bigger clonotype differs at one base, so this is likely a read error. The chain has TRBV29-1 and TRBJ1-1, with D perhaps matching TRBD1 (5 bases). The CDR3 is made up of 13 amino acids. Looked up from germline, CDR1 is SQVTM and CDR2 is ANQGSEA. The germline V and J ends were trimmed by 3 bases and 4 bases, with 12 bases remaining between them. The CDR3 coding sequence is TGCAGCGTTGATTATGGTAGGGGCACTGAAGCTTTCTTT. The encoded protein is CSVDYGRGTEAFF.

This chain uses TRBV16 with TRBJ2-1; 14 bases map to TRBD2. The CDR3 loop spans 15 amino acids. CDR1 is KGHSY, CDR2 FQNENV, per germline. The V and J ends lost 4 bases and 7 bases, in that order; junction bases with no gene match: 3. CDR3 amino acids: CASSRGLAGGNEQFF. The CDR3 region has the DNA TGTGCCAGCAGCCGAGGACTAGCGGGAGGTAATGAGCAGTTCTTC. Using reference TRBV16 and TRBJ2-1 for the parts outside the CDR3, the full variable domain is GEEVAQTPKHLVRGEGQKAKLYCAPIKGHSYVFWYQQVLKNEFKFLISFQNENVFDETGMPKERFSAKCLPNSPCSLEIQATKLEDSAVYFCASSRGLAGGNEQFFGPGTRLTVL.

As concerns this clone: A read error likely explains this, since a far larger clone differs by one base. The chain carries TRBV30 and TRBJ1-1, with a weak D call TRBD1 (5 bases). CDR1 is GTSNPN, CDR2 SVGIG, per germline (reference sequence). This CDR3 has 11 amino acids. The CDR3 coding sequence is TGTGCCTGGAGGGACATGACTGGAGCTTTCTTT. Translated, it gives CAWRDMTGAFF.

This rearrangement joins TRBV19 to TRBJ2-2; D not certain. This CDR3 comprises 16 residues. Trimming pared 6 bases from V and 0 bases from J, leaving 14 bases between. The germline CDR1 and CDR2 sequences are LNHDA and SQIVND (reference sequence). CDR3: CASRGGFTSNTGELFF. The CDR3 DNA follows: TGTGCCAGTAGGGGTGGGTTCACATCGAACACCGGGGAGCTGTTTTTT.

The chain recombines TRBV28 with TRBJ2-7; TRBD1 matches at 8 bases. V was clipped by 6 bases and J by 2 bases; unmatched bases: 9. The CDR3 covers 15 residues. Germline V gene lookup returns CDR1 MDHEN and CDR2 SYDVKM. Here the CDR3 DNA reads TGTGCCAGCAGCCAACCCGGACAGGGAACCTACGAGCAGTACTTC. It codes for CASSQPGQGTYEQYF.

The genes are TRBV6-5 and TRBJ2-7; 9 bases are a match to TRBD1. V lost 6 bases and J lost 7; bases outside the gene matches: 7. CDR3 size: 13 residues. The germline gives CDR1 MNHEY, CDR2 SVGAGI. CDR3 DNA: TGTGCCAGCAGGACACCGGGACAGGGAGAGCAGTACTTC. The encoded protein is CASRTPGQGEQYF.

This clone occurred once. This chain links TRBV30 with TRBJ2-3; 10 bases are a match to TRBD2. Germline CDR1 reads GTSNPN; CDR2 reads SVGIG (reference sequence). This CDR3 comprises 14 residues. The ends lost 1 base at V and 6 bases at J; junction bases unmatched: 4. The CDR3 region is CAWSELAGGDTQYF. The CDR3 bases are TGTGCCTGGAGTGAGTTAGCGGGAGGTGATACGCAGTATTTT.

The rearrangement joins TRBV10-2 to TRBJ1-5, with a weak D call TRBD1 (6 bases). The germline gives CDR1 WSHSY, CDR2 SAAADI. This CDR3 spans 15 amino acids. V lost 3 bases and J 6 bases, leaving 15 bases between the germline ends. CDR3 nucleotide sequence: TGCGCCAGCAGTGATACGGCAGGGGTAGTTCAGCCCCAGCATTTT. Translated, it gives CASSDTAGVVQPQHF.

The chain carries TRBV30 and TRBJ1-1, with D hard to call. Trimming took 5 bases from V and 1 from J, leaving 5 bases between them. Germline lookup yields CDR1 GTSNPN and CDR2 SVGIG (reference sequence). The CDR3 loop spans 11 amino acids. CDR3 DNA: TGTGCCTGGTCCAGGAACACTGAAGCTTTCTTT. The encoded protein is CAWSRNTEAFF.

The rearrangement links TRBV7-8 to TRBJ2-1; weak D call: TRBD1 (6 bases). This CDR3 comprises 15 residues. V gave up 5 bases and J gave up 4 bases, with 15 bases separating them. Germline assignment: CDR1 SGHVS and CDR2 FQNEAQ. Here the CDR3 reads CASSPPTGKYNEQFF. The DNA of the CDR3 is TGTGCCAGCAGCCCCCCAACAGGGAAATACAATGAGCAGTTCTTC.

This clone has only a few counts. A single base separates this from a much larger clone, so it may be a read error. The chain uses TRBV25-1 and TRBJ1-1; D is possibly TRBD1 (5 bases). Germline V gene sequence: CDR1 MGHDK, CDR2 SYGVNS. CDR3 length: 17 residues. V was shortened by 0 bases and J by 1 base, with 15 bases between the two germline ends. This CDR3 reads CASSEYETGQGNTEAFF. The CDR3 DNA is TGTGCCAGCAGTGAATATGAGACTGGGCAGGGGAACACTGAAGCTTTCTTT. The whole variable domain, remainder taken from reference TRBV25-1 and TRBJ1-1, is EADIYQTPRYLVIGTGKKITLECSQTMGHDKMYWYQQDPGMELHLIHYSYGVNSTEKGDLSSESTVSRIRTEHFPLTLESARPSHTSQYLCASSEYETGQGNTEAFFGQGTRLTVV.

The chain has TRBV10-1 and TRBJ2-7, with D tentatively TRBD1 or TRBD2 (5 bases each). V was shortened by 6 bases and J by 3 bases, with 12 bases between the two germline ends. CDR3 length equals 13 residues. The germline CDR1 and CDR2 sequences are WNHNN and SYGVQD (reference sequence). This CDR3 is CASSLGTDYEQYF. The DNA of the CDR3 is TGCGCCAGCAGCCTCGGGACGGACTACGAGCAGTACTTC.

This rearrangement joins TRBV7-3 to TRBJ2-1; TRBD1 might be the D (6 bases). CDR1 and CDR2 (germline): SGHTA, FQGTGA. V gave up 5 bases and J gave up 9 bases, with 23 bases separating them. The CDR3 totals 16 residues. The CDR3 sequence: CASSPKRGQVQSEQFF. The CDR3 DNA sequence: TGTGCCAGCAGCCCTAAAAGGGGACAAGTCCAAAGTGAGCAGTTCTTC.

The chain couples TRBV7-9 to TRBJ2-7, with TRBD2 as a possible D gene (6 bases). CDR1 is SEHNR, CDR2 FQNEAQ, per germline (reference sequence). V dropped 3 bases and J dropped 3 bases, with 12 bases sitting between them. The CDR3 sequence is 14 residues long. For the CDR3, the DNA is TGTGCCAGCAGCTTCGGAGGGACCTACTACGAGCAGTACTTC. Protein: CASSFGGTYYEQYF.

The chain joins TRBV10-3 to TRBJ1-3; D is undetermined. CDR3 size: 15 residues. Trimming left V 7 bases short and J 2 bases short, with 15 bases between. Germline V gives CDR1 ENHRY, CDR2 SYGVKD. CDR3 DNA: TGTGCCATCAAGCCGGGAAGGAGACCTGGAAACACCATATATTTT. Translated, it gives CAIKPGRRPGNTIYF.

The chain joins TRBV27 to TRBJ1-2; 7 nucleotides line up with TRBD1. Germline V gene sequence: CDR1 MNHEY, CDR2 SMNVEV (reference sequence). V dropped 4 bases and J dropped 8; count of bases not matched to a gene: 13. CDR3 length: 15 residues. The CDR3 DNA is TGTGCCAGCAGTTCCCCCGGGACAGCCATTTGGGGCTACACCTTC. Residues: CASSSPGTAIWGYTF.